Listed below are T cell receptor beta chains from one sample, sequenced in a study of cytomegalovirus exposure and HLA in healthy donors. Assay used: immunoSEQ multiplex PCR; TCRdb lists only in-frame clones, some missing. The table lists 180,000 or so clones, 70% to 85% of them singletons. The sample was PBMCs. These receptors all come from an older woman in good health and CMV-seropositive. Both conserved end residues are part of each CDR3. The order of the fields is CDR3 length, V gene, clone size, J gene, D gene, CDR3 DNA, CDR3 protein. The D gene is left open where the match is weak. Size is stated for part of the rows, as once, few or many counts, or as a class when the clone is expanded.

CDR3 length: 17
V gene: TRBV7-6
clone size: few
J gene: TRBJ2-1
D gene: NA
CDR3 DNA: TGTGCCAGCAGCCCCCTAGAGGGGGGGCTAATCTACAATGAGCAGTTCTTC
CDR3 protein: CASSPLEGGLIYNEQFF

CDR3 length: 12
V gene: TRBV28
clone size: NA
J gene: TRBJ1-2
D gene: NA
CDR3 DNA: TGTGCCAGCAGTTTGCAGGGTCTAGGCTACACCTTC
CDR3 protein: CASSLQGLGYTF

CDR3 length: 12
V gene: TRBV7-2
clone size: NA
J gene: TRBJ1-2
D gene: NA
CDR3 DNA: TGTGCCAGCAGCTCGAAACTCTATGGCTACACCTTC
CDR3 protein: CASSSKLYGYTF

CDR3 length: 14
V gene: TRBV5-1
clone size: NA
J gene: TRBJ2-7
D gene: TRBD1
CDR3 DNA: TGCGCCAGCAGAAGGACAGGGAGCGCCTACGAGCAGTACTTC
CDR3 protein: CASRRTGSAYEQYF

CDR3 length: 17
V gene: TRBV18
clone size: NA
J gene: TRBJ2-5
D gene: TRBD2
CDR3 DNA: TGTGCCAGCTCACTATACGAGCCGGGACTAGGGCCGGAGACCCAGTACTTC
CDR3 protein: CASSLYEPGLGPETQYF

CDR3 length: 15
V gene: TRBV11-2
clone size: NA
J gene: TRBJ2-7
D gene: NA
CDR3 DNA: TGTGCCAGCAGCTTAGAGGTCGCGGAGACCTACGAGCAGTACTTC
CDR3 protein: CASSLEVAETYEQYF

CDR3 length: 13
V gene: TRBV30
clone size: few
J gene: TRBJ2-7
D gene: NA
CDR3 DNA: TGTGCCTGGAGTATTTCGGGTCCCCACGAGCAGTACTTC
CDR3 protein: CAWSISGPHEQYF

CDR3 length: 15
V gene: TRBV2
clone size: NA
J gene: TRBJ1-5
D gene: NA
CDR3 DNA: TGTGCCAGCAAGGGTCAACAGGGCTATAATCAGCCCCAGCATTTT
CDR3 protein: CASKGQQGYNQPQHF

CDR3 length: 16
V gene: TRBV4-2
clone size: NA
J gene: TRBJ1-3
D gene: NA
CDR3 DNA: TGTGCCAGCAGCCAAGAGCCGGGTTCCTCTGGAAACACCATATATTTT
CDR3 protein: CASSQEPGSSGNTIYF

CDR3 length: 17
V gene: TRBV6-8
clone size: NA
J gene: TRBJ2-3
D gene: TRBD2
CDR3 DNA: TGTGCCACCTCACCCCCCATAGCGGGAGAGGAGCCAGATACGCAGTATTTT
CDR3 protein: CATSPPIAGEEPDTQYF

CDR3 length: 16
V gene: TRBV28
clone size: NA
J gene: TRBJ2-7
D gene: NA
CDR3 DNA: TGTGCCAGCAGGGGTCTCGGCGGTGACGGGTCCTACGAGCAGTACTTC
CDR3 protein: CASRGLGGDGSYEQYF

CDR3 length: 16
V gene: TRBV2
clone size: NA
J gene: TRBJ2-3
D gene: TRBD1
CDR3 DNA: TGTGCCAGCAGTGAAGATTCGGGACAGGGCACAGATACGCAGTATTTT
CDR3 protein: CASSEDSGQGTDTQYF

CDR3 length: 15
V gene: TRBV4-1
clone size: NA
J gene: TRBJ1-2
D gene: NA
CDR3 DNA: TGCGCCAGCAGCCATATGGGCACGACCAACTATGGCTACACCTTC
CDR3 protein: CASSHMGTTNYGYTF

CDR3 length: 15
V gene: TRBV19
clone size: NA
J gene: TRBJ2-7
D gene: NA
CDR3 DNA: TGTGCCAGTAGTTCCTCGAGACAGGCGTTCTACGAGCAGTACTTC
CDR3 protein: CASSSSRQAFYEQYF

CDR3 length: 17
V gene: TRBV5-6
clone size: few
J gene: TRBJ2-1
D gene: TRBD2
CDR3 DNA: TGTGCCAGCAGCTTGGCCCCACTAGCGGGGGGAAGTATTGAGCAGTTCTTC
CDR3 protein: CASSLAPLAGGSIEQFF

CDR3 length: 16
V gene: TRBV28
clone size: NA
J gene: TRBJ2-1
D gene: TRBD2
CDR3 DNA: TGTGCCAGCAGTTTCGGCGGGGGGGCTACGTACAATGAGCAGTTCTTC
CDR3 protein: CASSFGGGATYNEQFF

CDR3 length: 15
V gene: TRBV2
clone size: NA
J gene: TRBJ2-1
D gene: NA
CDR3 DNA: TGTGCCAGCAGTTCAGGCGGGGGCACTTACAATGAGCAGTTCTTC
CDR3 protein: CASSSGGGTYNEQFF

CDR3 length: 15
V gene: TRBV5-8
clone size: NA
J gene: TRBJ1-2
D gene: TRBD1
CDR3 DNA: TGTGCCAGCAGCTTGATGGCAGGGGGCACGGGTGGCTACACCTTC
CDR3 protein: CASSLMAGGTGGYTF

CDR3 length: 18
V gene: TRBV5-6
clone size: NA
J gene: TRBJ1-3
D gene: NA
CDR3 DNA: TGTGCCAGCAGCCACGAGGGGACAAGGGCCCTCTCTGGAAACACCATATATTTT
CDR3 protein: CASSHEGTRALSGNTIYF

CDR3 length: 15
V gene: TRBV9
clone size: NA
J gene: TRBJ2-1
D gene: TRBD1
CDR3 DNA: TGTGCCAGCAGCCCCCGACAGGGGTCCTACAATGAGCAGTTCTTC
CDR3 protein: CASSPRQGSYNEQFF

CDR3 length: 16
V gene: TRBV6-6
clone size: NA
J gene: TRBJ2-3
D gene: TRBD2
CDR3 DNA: TGTGCCAGCAGTTACTCGAGGAGCGGGAGGAGAGATACGCAGTATTTT
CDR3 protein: CASSYSRSGRRDTQYF

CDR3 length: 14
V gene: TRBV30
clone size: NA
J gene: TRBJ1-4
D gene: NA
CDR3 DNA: TGTGCCTGGACAGGCTCGGCAACTAATGAAAAACTGTTTTTT
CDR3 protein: CAWTGSATNEKLFF

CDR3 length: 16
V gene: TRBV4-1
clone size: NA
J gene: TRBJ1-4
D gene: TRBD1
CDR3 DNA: TGCGCCAGCAGCAGACCACAGGGGGCAACTAATGAAAAACTGTTTTTT
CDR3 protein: CASSRPQGATNEKLFF

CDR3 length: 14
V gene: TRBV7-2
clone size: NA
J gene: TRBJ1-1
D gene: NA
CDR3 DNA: TGTGCCAGCAGCTTATTCGACGGACAGCTGGAAGCTTTCTTT
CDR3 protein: CASSLFDGQLEAFF

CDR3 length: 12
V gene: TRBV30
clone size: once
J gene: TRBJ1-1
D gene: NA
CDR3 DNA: TGTGCCTGGAAGGACCTGGGGCCTGAAGCTTTCTTT
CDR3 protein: CAWKDLGPEAFF

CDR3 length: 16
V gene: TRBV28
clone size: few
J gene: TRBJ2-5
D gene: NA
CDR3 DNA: TGTGCCAGCAGACGTCGTTGGAGGAGCTTATCGGAGACCCAGTACTTC
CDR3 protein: CASRRRWRSLSETQYF

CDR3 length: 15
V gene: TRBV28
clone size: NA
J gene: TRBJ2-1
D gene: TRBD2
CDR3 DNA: TGTGCCAGCAGACACGGGACTAGCGGGAGTAATGAGCAGTTCTTC
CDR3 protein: CASRHGTSGSNEQFF

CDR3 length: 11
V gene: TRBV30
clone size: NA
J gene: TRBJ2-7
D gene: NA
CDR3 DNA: TGTGCCTGGGCAGGGACTTCACCGCAGTACTTC
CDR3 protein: CAWAGTSPQYF

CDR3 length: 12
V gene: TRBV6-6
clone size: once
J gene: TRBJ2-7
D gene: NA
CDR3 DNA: TGTGCCAGCAGTTATTCGAGTTACGAGCAGTACTTC
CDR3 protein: CASSYSSYEQYF

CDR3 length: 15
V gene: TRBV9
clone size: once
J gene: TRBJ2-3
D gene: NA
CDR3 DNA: TGTGCCAGCAGCGTAGGAATCGGGGGCACAGATACGCAGTATTTT
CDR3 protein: CASSVGIGGTDTQYF

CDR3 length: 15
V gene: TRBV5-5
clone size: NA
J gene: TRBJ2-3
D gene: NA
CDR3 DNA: TGTGCCAGCAGCGCCGAGGTTAGAAGCACAGATACGCAGTATTTT
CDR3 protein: CASSAEVRSTDTQYF

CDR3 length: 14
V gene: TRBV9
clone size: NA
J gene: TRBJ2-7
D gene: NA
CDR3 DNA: TGTGCCAGCAGCGTAGACCAGGGTTTCCACGAGCAGTACTTC
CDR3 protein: CASSVDQGFHEQYF

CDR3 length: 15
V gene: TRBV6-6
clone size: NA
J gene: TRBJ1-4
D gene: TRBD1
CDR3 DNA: TGTGCCAGCAGTCGACAGGGGGCCGGGAATGAAAAACTGTTTTTT
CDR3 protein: CASSRQGAGNEKLFF

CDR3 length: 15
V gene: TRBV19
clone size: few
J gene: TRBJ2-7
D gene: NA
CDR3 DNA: TGTGCCAGTAGTATAGGGGCGGGGAACGCCTACGAGCAGTACTTC
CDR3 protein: CASSIGAGNAYEQYF

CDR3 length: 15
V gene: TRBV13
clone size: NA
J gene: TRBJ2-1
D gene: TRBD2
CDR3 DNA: TGTGCCAGCACCTATACGGCGGGGGGAGGCAATGAGCAGTTCTTC
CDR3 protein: CASTYTAGGGNEQFF

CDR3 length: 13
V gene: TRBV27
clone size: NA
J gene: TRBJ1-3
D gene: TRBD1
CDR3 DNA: TGTGCCAGCAGTCAGGGGGCTGGAAACACCATATATTTT
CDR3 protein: CASSQGAGNTIYF

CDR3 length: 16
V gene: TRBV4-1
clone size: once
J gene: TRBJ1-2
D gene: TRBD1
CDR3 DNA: TGCGCCAGCAGCCAAGTCGGGACAGGGGGCGTTTATGGCTACACCTTC
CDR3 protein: CASSQVGTGGVYGYTF

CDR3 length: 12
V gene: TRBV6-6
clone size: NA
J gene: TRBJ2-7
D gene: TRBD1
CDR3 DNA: TGTGCCCTGGGGACAGACACCTACGAGCAGTACTTC
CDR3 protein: CALGTDTYEQYF

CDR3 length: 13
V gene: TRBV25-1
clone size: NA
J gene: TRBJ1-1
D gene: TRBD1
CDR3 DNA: TGTGCCAGCAGTGGGACAGGGGACACTGAAGCTTTCTTT
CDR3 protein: CASSGTGDTEAFF

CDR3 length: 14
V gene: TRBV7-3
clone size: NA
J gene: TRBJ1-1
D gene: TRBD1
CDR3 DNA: TGTGCCAGCAGCTTAGGGACAGTGAACACTGAAGCTTTCTTT
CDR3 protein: CASSLGTVNTEAFF

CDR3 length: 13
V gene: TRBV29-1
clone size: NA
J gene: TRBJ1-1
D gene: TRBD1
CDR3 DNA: TGCAGCGCCCCGACAGGGGGCCGGACTGAAGCTTTCTTT
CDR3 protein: CSAPTGGRTEAFF

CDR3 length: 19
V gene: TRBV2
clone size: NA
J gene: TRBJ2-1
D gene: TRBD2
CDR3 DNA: TGTGCCAGCAGAGGAGAGGCGCTAGCGGGAGGTTTTTTACCCCATGAGCAGTTCTTC
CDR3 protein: CASRGEALAGGFLPHEQFF

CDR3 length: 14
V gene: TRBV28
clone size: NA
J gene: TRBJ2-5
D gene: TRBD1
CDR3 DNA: TGTGCCAGCAGTTTAATGGGACAGCAAGAGACCCAGTACTTC
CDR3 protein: CASSLMGQQETQYF

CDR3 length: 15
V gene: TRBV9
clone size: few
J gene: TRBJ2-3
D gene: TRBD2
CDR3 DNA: TGTGCCAGCAGCGTATCAGCGGGGGGAACAGATACGCAGTATTTT
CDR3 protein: CASSVSAGGTDTQYF

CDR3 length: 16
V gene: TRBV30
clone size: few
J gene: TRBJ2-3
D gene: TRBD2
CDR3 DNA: TGTGCCTGGAGTACCTGGCGGCTAGCGGGGACAGATACGCAGTATTTT
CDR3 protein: CAWSTWRLAGTDTQYF

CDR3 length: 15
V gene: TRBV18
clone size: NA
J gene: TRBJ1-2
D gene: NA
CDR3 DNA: TGTGCCAGCTCATCCGACAGAAGCGGGGTCGATGGCTACACCTTC
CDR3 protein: CASSSDRSGVDGYTF

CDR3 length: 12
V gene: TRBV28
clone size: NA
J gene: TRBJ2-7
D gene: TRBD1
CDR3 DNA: TGTGCCAGCCGACAGGGGATCTACGAGCAGTACTTC
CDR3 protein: CASRQGIYEQYF

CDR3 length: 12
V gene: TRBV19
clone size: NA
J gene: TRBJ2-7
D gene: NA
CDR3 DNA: TGTGCCAGTAGTACCGGGAGCTACGAGCAGTACTTC
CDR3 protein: CASSTGSYEQYF

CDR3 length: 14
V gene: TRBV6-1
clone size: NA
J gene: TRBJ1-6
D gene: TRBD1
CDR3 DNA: TGTGCCAGCTGCGGGACAGGTGATAATTCACCCCTCCACTTT
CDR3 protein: CASCGTGDNSPLHF